This TCR beta chain comes out of a study of blood T cell repertoires in COVID-19. The authors' processing: Reference gene primer amplification gave estimated nucleated cell counts. Libraries were prepared by immunoSEQ multiplex PCR; TCRdb keeps only in-frame clonotypes and omits some of them. V and J calls plus clone size are reproduced from that table; the DNA served to infer D and trimming. Altogether 130,000 or so clones are present, around 88% being singletons, with the ten largest covering about a tenth. Germline V CDR1 and CDR2: SEHNR, FQNEAQ (reference sequence). The V gene end was trimmed by 4 bases and the J gene end by 6 bases; junction bases not matched to a gene: 3. This CDR3 has 14 residues.

This TCR was recovered from a man in his fifties with acute or convalescent COVID-19. The source material was peripheral blood. The J gene is TRBJ2-3, the V gene TRBV7-9; 11 nucleotides line up with TRBD2. The CDR3 sequence: CASSSSGGSDTQYF. The DNA for the CDR3 is TGTGCCAGCAGCTCTAGCGGGGGGTCGGATACGCAGTATTTT.